The 16 T cell receptor beta chains below all came from one sample that was sequenced in a study of neurological immune-mediated disorders. TCRdb independently ran MiXCR on the 5' RACE reads; one entry per CDR3 protein. The table lists around 130,000 distinct CDR3 sequences, roughly 3.1% of them singletons, with about 1.2% in the top ten. Sample: PBMCs. All receptors derive from a woman aged 30 to 39 with multiple sclerosis.

A word on this clonotype: The junction shows a germline mismatch at one end, possibly a read error. This chain links TRBV6-6 with TRBJ2-7, with a possible D match to TRBD1 (5 bases). The CDR3 runs to 19 residues. CDR1 and CDR2 from the germline V gene are MNHNY and SVGAGI (reference sequence). The CDR3 coding sequence is TGTGCCAGCAGTTACTCGGGCAAGTCCAGACAGCACCACTCCTACGGGCAGTACTTC. As protein: CASSYSGKSRQHHSYGQYF.

In its sample, this clonotype was seen many times. The chain carries TRBV12-3 or TRBV12-4 and TRBJ2-3; 8 bases are a match to TRBD2. The ends lost 6 bases at V and 2 bases at J; junction bases unmatched: 7. The CDR3 contains 15 residues. Here the CDR3 DNA reads TGTGCCAGCAGCATTAGCGGGGCGAACACAGATACGCAGTATTTT. Residues: CASSISGANTDTQYF.

This clonotype was seen many times. This chain joins TRBV15 and TRBJ2-3; 8 bases match TRBD2. CDR1 and CDR2 (germline): LNHNV, YYDKDF (reference sequence). The CDR3 loop spans 17 amino acids. The J segment lost 4 bases and the V segment lost 5 bases, leaving 14 bases of the junction unmatched. The CDR3 DNA is TGTGCCACCAGCGACTATTCCCTCTCGGGGGGGGCAGATACGCAGTATTTT. This translates into CATSDYSLSGGADTQYF.

This clonotype was seen ten or more times. The V gene is TRBV7-2, the J gene TRBJ2-7; D gene unclear. The CDR3 totals 14 residues. Trimming stripped 5 bases from V and 2 bases from J, with 13 bases between. Germline V gives CDR1 SGHTA, CDR2 FQGNSA. CDR3 protein: CASSRRETPYEQYF. For the CDR3, the DNA is TGTGCCAGCAGCCGCCGAGAAACTCCCTACGAGCAGTACTTC.

This clonotype was counted a few times. The J gene is TRBJ2-3, the V gene TRBV10-1; TRBD2 matches 9 bases. The CDR3 is 16 amino acids. Germline loops: CDR1 WNHNN, CDR2 SYGVQD (reference sequence). Trimming took 2 bases from V and 0 from J; bases not matched to a gene: 3. CDR3 amino acids: CASSEIAGDSTDTQYF. CDR3 bases: TGCGCCAGCAGTGAGATAGCGGGGGATAGCACAGATACGCAGTATTTT.

This clonotype was seen at least ten times. The chain joins TRBV20-1 to TRBJ2-3; D may correspond to TRBD1 or TRBD2 (5 bases each). CDR3 length: 12 residues. The V end was cut by 5 bases, the J end by 4 bases, with 10 bases between. Germline assignment: CDR1 DFQATT and CDR2 SNEGSKA (reference sequence). The CDR3 loop is CSAREGPDTQYF. CDR3 DNA sequence: TGCAGTGCTCGTGAGGGGCCAGATACGCAGTATTTT.

In this sample, this clonotype turned up many times. The genes are TRBV20-1 and TRBJ1-1; D is undetermined. Trimming took off 1 base at V and 1 base at J, with 22 bases between the two ends. This CDR3 is 18 amino acids long. Germline CDR1 DFQATT, CDR2 SNEGSKA (reference sequence). The CDR3 loop reads CSARGGSVGLGTNTEAFF. The DNA of the CDR3 is TGCAGTGCTAGAGGTGGGAGCGTAGGGCTGGGAACGAACACTGAAGCTTTCTTT.

In this sample, this clonotype turned up many times. This chain joins TRBV3-1 and TRBJ1-4; D might be TRBD1 (5 bases). This CDR3 has 12 residues. V lost 4 bases and J lost 7, with 7 bases in between. The germline gives CDR1 LGHDT, CDR2 YNNKEL (reference sequence). CDR3 amino acids: CASSPGGEKLFF. In nucleotides, the CDR3 is TGTGCCAGCAGCCCGGGGGGTGAAAAACTGTTTTTT.

The table lists this clonotype with many counts. This chain links TRBV5-1 with TRBJ1-1, with D perhaps TRBD1 (5 bases). Germline V gene sequence: CDR1 SGHRS, CDR2 YFSETQ. This CDR3 is built from 12 residues. The V and J ends lost 3 bases and 4 bases respectively, with 7 bases between them. The CDR3 DNA reads as TGCGCCAGCAGCTCTGACAGCACTGAAGCTTTCTTT. Its translation is CASSSDSTEAFF.

In this sample, this clonotype turned up many times. The rearrangement links TRBV4-3 to TRBJ2-5; D remains unclear. This CDR3 spans 15 amino acids. The V and J ends lost 0 bases and 1 base respectively, with 9 bases between them. The germline V gene encodes CDR1 LGHNA and CDR2 YSLEER. The CDR3 reads CASSQDWSSQETQYF. CDR3 coding DNA: TGCGCCAGCAGCCAAGATTGGAGCAGCCAAGAGACCCAGTACTTC.

This clonotype was counted ten times or more. This rearrangement joins TRBV20-1 to TRBJ2-3; no definite D call. CDR1 is DFQATT and CDR2 is SNEGSKA in the germline V gene (reference sequence). V lost 0 bases, J lost 1 base, and 5 bases lay in between. This CDR3 is 13 amino acids long. The CDR3 region has the DNA TGCAGTGCTAGAGAACCGGGCACAGATACGCAGTATTTT. Protein: CSAREPGTDTQYF.

This clonotype has ten or more counts. The rearrangement uses TRBV4-3 and TRBJ2-2, with 7 nucleotides matching TRBD1. V shed 0 bases, J shed 4 bases, and the junction held 5 bases outside the gene matches. Germline-derived CDR1 and CDR2 are LGHNA and YSLEER. CDR3 length equals 16 residues. CDR3 sequence: CASSQDEGAVTGELFF. The CDR3 DNA reads TGCGCCAGCAGCCAAGATGAGGGGGCGGTCACCGGGGAGCTGTTTTTT.

This clonotype was seen ten or more times. J is TRBJ2-3 and V is TRBV7-2; 9 nucleotides line up with TRBD2. This CDR3 region has 15 residues. Trimming removed 5 bases from V and 5 bases from J; junction bases left unmatched: 8. In germline, CDR1 is SGHTA, CDR2 FQGNSA. CDR3 in DNA: TGTGCCAGCAGCCCACGCGGGAGGGCCCTAGATACGCAGTATTTT. It yields the protein CASSPRGRALDTQYF.

This clonotype was detected ten times or more. The V gene is TRBV20-1, the J gene TRBJ2-7; 10 bases agree with TRBD2. Losses at the gene ends were 5 bases for V and 3 bases for J; bases not matched to a gene: 4. The CDR3 consists of 13 residues. CDR1 and CDR2 (germline): DFQATT, SNEGSKA (reference sequence). The CDR3 is CSAFSSGSYEQYF. Written as DNA, the CDR3 is TGCAGTGCTTTTTCTAGCGGGAGCTACGAGCAGTACTTC.

This clonotype was picked up many times. Here the CDR3 reads CASSLLAGANTGELFF. DNA for the CDR3: TGTGCCAGCAGTCTCTTAGCGGGTGCGAACACCGGGGAGCTGTTTTTT. The V gene is TRBV7-7, the J gene TRBJ2-2, with 7 bases identical to TRBD2. The V and J ends lost 6 bases and 0 bases, in that order; junction bases with no gene match: 7. CDR1 SSHAT and CDR2 FNYEAQ come from the germline V gene (reference sequence). The CDR3 covers 16 residues.

This chain joins TRBV6-5 and TRBJ2-1; perhaps TRBD2 as D (6 bases). Germline CDR1 and CDR2: MNHEY and SVGAGI. Trimming removed 4 bases from V and 5 bases from J, with 18 bases in between. The CDR3 sequence is 16 residues long. The CDR3 DNA reads as TGTGCCAGCAGTTTAGACCGGGGGTGGGGTAACAATGAGCAGTTCTTC. Amino acids: CASSLDRGWGNNEQFF.